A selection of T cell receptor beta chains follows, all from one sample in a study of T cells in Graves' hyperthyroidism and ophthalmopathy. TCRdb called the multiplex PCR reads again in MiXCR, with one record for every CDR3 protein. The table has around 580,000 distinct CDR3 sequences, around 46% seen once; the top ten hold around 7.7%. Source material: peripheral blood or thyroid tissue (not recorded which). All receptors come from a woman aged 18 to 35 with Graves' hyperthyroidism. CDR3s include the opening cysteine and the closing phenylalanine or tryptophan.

CDR3aa: CSARDTAGYKSEANVLTF; j_gene: TRBJ2-6; v_gene: TRBV20-1
CDR3aa: CAISDREPHTGELFF; j_gene: TRBJ2-2; v_gene: TRBV24-1
CDR3aa: CASSAGTGTMNTEAFF; j_gene: TRBJ1-1; v_gene: TRBV5-4
CDR3aa: CASSQTSQLAGVAGELFF; j_gene: TRBJ2-2; v_gene: TRBV7-6
CDR3aa: CASSIPGQRGETQYF; j_gene: TRBJ2-5; v_gene: TRBV19
CDR3aa: CASSLPKGGAEAFF; j_gene: TRBJ1-1; v_gene: TRBV5-8
CDR3aa: CASSFGFSEIMSTEAFF; j_gene: TRBJ1-1; v_gene: TRBV7-9
CDR3aa: CASSPTGASGSPLHF; j_gene: TRBJ1-6; v_gene: TRBV7-6
CDR3aa: CASSRGVAETQYF; j_gene: TRBJ2-5; v_gene: TRBV9
CDR3aa: CASRLQGRLDEQYF; j_gene: TRBJ2-7; v_gene: TRBV5-1
CDR3aa: CASSLGLDPREQYF; j_gene: TRBJ2-7; v_gene: TRBV5-4
CDR3aa: CASSLDGLAGETQYF; j_gene: TRBJ2-5; v_gene: TRBV7-2
CDR3aa: CASSQRRNRGDEQFF; j_gene: TRBJ2-1; v_gene: TRBV14
CDR3aa: CASSYTRGGVAEAFF; j_gene: TRBJ1-1; v_gene: TRBV7-9
CDR3aa: CASSLNGGTSSEAFF; j_gene: TRBJ1-1; v_gene: TRBV7-3
CDR3aa: CASSLMGAGGSDTQYF; j_gene: TRBJ2-3; v_gene: TRBV7-9
CDR3aa: CASSLEAGSTEAFF; j_gene: TRBJ1-1; v_gene: TRBV5-1
CDR3aa: CASSQGLAGMYQETQYF; j_gene: TRBJ2-5; v_gene: TRBV14
CDR3aa: CATSDSDSGYGYTF; j_gene: TRBJ1-2; v_gene: TRBV24-1
CDR3aa: CATKTVNTEAFF; j_gene: TRBJ1-1; v_gene: TRBV19
CDR3aa: CASNCDNRGHSPLHF; j_gene: TRBJ1-6; v_gene: TRBV12-3/TRBV12-4
CDR3aa: CASSFKDALLEQYF; j_gene: TRBJ2-7; v_gene: TRBV7-9
CDR3aa: CASSGGDQPQHF; j_gene: TRBJ1-5; v_gene: TRBV9
CDR3aa: CATSDPGLVHIGELFF; j_gene: TRBJ2-2; v_gene: TRBV24-1
CDR3aa: CASSSTGGSNYGYTF; j_gene: TRBJ1-2; v_gene: TRBV6-5
CDR3aa: CASSLAGAGSSYNEQFF; j_gene: TRBJ2-1; v_gene: TRBV7-8
CDR3aa: CASSELRRGPEQVGGELFF; j_gene: TRBJ2-2; v_gene: TRBV25-1
CDR3aa: CASSDPSGRAELKETQYF; j_gene: TRBJ2-5; v_gene: TRBV12-3/TRBV12-4